Presented here are 30 T cell receptor beta chains from one specimen sequenced in a study of CD8+CD57+ T cells in acquired aplastic anemia. Template material for TCR beta VDJ and CDR3 profiling consisted of genomic DNA. TCRdb analysed the reads with MiXCR anew, one entry per CDR3 protein. The profile covers about 42,000 distinct CDR3 sequences, with approximately 67% appearing a single time and roughly a quarter taken by the ten largest. The sample comprised sorted CD4+, CD8+, or CD8+CD57+ T cells (not recorded which) from PBMCs. These receptors originate from a human donor in good health, serving as a control.

Note on this clonotype: At one boundary the junction diverges from the germline segment, which might be a read error. V gene TRBV29-1 combines with J gene TRBJ2-7; 11 positions agree with TRBD1. This CDR3 is 10 amino acids long. The germline CDR1 and CDR2 sequences are SQVTM and ANQGSEA. The CDR3 DNA reads as TGCAGCGTCGGGACAGGGGGGAGAGACTTC. This gives the protein CSVGTGGRDF.

The chain combines TRBV24-1 with TRBJ1-2; weak D call: TRBD1 (5 bases). The ends were cut back, 2 bases at V and 11 bases at J, with 8 bases in the middle. Germline V CDR1 and CDR2: KGHDR, SFDVKD. There are 11 residues in the CDR3. This CDR3 is CATSDSTVYTF. In DNA, the CDR3 is TGTGCCACCAGTGATTCGACAGTTTACACCTTC.

J is TRBJ1-6 and V is TRBV2; 8 nucleotides line up with TRBD1. CDR3 size: 14 residues. Germline V gene data show CDR1 as SNHLY and CDR2 as FYNNEI. With 5 bases clipped from V and 9 bases from J, the junction kept 6 bases outside the gene matches. CDR3 protein: CASSTDRGLSPLHF. The CDR3 DNA reads as TGTGCCAGCAGTACCGACAGGGGTCTTTCACCCCTCCACTTT.

This clonotype was seen just once. The chain employs TRBV20-1 and TRBJ1-6, with D unresolved. Germline-derived CDR1 and CDR2 are DFQATT and SNEGSKA (reference sequence). This CDR3 region has 13 residues. Trimming removed 6 bases from V and 4 bases from J, with 10 bases in between. This chain's CDR3 is CSAGRAYNSPLHF. The CDR3 nucleotides are TGCAGTGCCGGACGGGCTTATAATTCACCCCTCCACTTT.

Note on this clonotype: One junction end does not reproduce the germline sequence, and a read error may be involved. The rearrangement uses TRBV20-1 and TRBJ1-3; 7 bases line up with TRBD1. Germline CDR1 reads DFQATT; CDR2 reads SNEGSKA (reference sequence). The CDR3 is 13 residues long. The CDR3 coding sequence is TGCAGTGCCAAAACCATACAGACAGGGCAGGTGTCGTTT. This codes for CSAKTIQTGQVSF.

This clonotype was seen at least ten times. This rearrangement joins TRBV6-5 to TRBJ1-6, with D unclear. The CDR3 has 15 amino acids. Looked up from germline, CDR1 is MNHEY and CDR2 is SVGAGI. The V gene lost 0 bases and the J gene lost 7 bases, with 10 bases spanning the gap. DNA for the CDR3: TGTGCCAGCAGTTACTCGAAGGCCGGGAATTCACCCCTCCACTTT. Encoded protein: CASSYSKAGNSPLHF.

V gene TRBV10-3 combines with J gene TRBJ1-6, with no clear D. V was pared by 9 bases and J by 6 bases, with 12 bases between. The CDR3 extends over 13 amino acids. Germline assignment: CDR1 ENHRY and CDR2 SYGVKD. CDR3 nucleotides: TGTGCCATTACGGATGCGGCTAATTCACCCCTCCACTTT. As protein: CAITDAANSPLHF.

Worth noting for this clonotype: An end of the junction differs from the germline gene, which may be a read error. V and J are TRBV29-1 and TRBJ1-3; 7 nucleotides align to TRBD1. The CDR3 runs to 14 residues. Per germline, CDR1 SQVTM and CDR2 ANQGSEA. The CDR3 loop reads CSIDSTGTGNTMYF. CDR3 DNA sequence: TGCAGCATCGATTCGACAGGGACTGGAAACACCATGTATTTT.

On this clonotype: The CDR3 does not end in the conserved phenylalanine or tryptophan, so this is likely a read error. This chain joins TRBV2 and TRBJ1-4; possibly TRBD1 for D (6 bases). The V end lost 7 bases, the J end lost 2 bases, and 17 bases lay between the germline ends. Germline loops: CDR1 SNHLY, CDR2 FYNNEI. This CDR3 contains 16 residues. This chain's CDR3 is CASIRQGRSTNEKLFL. The CDR3 DNA is TGTGCCAGCATCCGCCAGGGGCGTTCGACTAATGAAAAACTGTTTCTT.

The chain uses TRBV7-6 and TRBJ2-3, with D possibly TRBD2 on 6 matching bases. The germline V gene has CDR1 SGHVS and CDR2 FNYEAQ. The CDR3 covers 15 residues. V shed 5 bases and J shed 4 bases, with 16 bases lying between them. As DNA, the CDR3 is TGTGCCAGCAGCCTAATGGGCGGGGAGGCAGATACGCAGTATTTT. This sequence encodes CASSLMGGEADTQYF.

This clonotype has ten or more counts. An end of the junction does not agree with germline; a read error may underlie this. This chain joins TRBV7-7 and TRBJ2-2; 7 bases align to TRBD2. CDR3 size: 18 residues. From germline, CDR1 is SSHAT and CDR2 FNYEAQ (reference sequence). CDR3 residues: CASSLEPQGGRNTGELFF. The CDR3 coding sequence is TGTGCTAGCAGCTTAGAGCCCCAGGGAGGGCGGAACACCGGGGAGCTGTTTTTT. Full variable domain (rest looked up from reference TRBV7-7 and TRBJ2-2): GAGVSQSPRYKVTKRGQDVTLRCDPISSHATLYWYQQALGQGPEFLTYFNYEAQPDKSGLPSDRFSAERPEGSISTLTIQRTEQRDSAMYRCASSLEPQGGRNTGELFFGEGSRLTVL.

The V gene is TRBV2, the J gene TRBJ2-5; 7 bases fit TRBD1. The trim removed 7 bases at V and 2 bases at J, leaving 10 bases unmatched. CDR1 and CDR2 (germline): SNHLY, FYNNEI. This CDR3 has 15 residues. The CDR3 loop is CASNRQGVPQETQYF. The CDR3 DNA reads TGTGCCAGCAATCGACAGGGTGTGCCTCAAGAGACCCAGTACTTC.

The chain uses TRBV19 and TRBJ1-2, with 7 nucleotides matching TRBD1. CDR1 is LNHDA and CDR2 is SQIVND in the germline V gene (reference sequence). This CDR3 has 13 amino acids. V trimming: 9 bases; J trimming: 4 bases; junction bases outside the gene matches: 8. CDR3 protein: CASIGRQGYGYTF. CDR3 coding DNA: TGTGCCAGCATAGGGCGACAGGGCTATGGCTACACCTTC.

The J gene is TRBJ1-1, the V gene TRBV15, with D hard to call. Germline CDR1 is LNHNV and CDR2 is YYDKDF (reference sequence). V lost 8 bases, J lost 1 base, and 8 bases lay in between. The CDR3 length is 12 residues. The CDR3 protein is CATRSTNTEAFF. In DNA form, the CDR3 reads TGTGCCACCCGATCAACGAACACTGAAGCTTTCTTT.

This clonotype was picked up many times. V gene TRBV4-1 combines with J gene TRBJ2-3, with 7 nucleotides matching TRBD1. The length of the CDR3 is 19 residues. Trimming took 3 bases from V and 4 from J; bases not matched to a gene: 19. The germline gives CDR1 MGHRA, CDR2 YSYEKL. The CDR3 spells CASSHPLATGAQRADTQYF. The CDR3 DNA sequence: TGCGCCAGCAGCCACCCATTAGCCACAGGGGCCCAAAGAGCAGATACGCAGTATTTT.

The chain is built from TRBV2 and TRBJ1-4; maybe TRBD1 (6 bases). Per germline, CDR1 SNHLY and CDR2 FYNNEI. The length of the CDR3 is 13 residues. The V and J ends lost 6 bases and 5 bases respectively, with 10 bases between them. CDR3 nucleotides: TGTGCCAGCAGACAGGGTCGAAATGAAAAACTGTTTTTT. It specifies CASRQGRNEKLFF.

The chain employs TRBV2 and TRBJ1-2; D gene uncertain. V was cut by 4 bases and J by 2 bases, with 11 bases left in between. Germline CDR1 SNHLY, CDR2 FYNNEI. The CDR3 has 14 residues. CDR3 protein: CASSVVISNYGYTF. The CDR3 bases are TGTGCCAGCAGTGTCGTTATTTCCAACTATGGCTACACCTTC.

CDR3 loop: CASSFGTGGTYEQYF. The CDR3 region has the DNA TGTGCCAGCAGCTTCGGGACAGGGGGAACCTACGAGCAGTACTTC. J is TRBJ2-7 and V is TRBV5-6; 11 nucleotides align to TRBD1. V lost 2 bases, J lost 2 bases, and 3 bases stayed unmatched. The CDR3 totals 15 residues. CDR1 is SGHDT and CDR2 is YYEEEE in the germline V gene.

The chain links TRBV20-1 to TRBJ2-5; D not certain. V lost 2 bases to trimming and J lost 5 bases, with 6 bases between them. This CDR3 is built from 11 residues. Germline values: CDR1 DFQATT, CDR2 SNEGSKA (reference sequence). CDR3 sequence: CSARPMETQYF. DNA of the CDR3: TGCAGTGCTAGACCAATGGAGACCCAGTACTTC.

The sample holds one count of this clonotype. This chain uses TRBV10-2 with TRBJ2-7, with 10 bases identical to TRBD1. Germline V gives CDR1 WSHSY, CDR2 SAAADI. The junction had 6 bases not matched to a gene; V was cut back by 10 bases and J by 0 bases. The CDR3 extends over 14 amino acids. The CDR3 coding sequence is TGCGCCACCTGGGGACAGGGGCCCTCCTACGAGCAGTACTTC. As protein: CATWGQGPSYEQYF.

This rearrangement joins TRBV24-1 to TRBJ1-5; D remains unclear. The germline CDR1 and CDR2 sequences are KGHDR and SFDVKD. There are 15 residues in the CDR3. The V end lost 6 bases, the J end lost 2 bases, and 13 bases lay between the germline ends. CDR3 in DNA: TGTGCCACCAGTCCCGCCCCGGGTGGCAATCAGCCCCAGCATTTT. Amino acid sequence: CATSPAPGGNQPQHF.

The table lists this clonotype with a few counts. This chain uses TRBV5-6 with TRBJ1-3, with unresolved D. Trimming left V 1 base short and J 1 base short, with 12 bases between. The germline CDR1 and CDR2 sequences are SGHDT and YYEEEE. This CDR3 comprises 16 residues. The CDR3 DNA sequence: TGTGCCAGCAGCTTGTTAATGAAGGGTTCTGGAAACACCATATATTTT. Translation gives CASSLLMKGSGNTIYF.

The genes are TRBV10-2 and TRBJ2-7, with 11 bases identical to TRBD1. The trim removed 8 bases at V and 6 bases at J, leaving 9 bases unmatched. CDR1 and CDR2 from the germline V gene are WSHSY and SAAADI. This CDR3 has 14 residues. The CDR3 spells CASRPGTGGSEQYF. CDR3 coding DNA: TGCGCCAGCCGTCCTGGGACAGGGGGTAGCGAGCAGTACTTC.

In this sample, this clonotype turned up many times. The chain couples TRBV5-4 to TRBJ2-2; D may be TRBD1 (5 bases). Trimming removed 2 bases from V and 4 bases from J, with 9 bases in between. CDR1 and CDR2 (germline): SGHNT, YYREEE (reference sequence). This CDR3 is built from 14 residues. The DNA for the CDR3 is TGTGCCAGCAGCTTTTGGGGCTCCACCGGGGAGCTGTTTTTT. Translating it yields CASSFWGSTGELFF.

The rearrangement links TRBV7-2 to TRBJ2-5; D is unclear. Germline CDR1 and CDR2: SGHTA and FQGNSA. Trimming pared 5 bases from V and 5 bases from J, leaving 9 bases between. This CDR3 comprises 12 residues. The CDR3 DNA follows: TGTGCCAGCAGCGATCGACGGGAGACCCAGTACTTC. The encoded protein is CASSDRRETQYF.

The chain employs TRBV5-1 and TRBJ2-1, with D maybe TRBD2 (6 bases). The CDR3 loop spans 16 amino acids. V dropped 0 bases and J dropped 0 bases, with 10 bases sitting between them. Germline lookup yields CDR1 SGHRS and CDR2 YFSETQ. The CDR3 nucleotides are TGCGCCAGCAGCTTGGTCGCGGGGAGCTCCTACAATGAGCAGTTCTTC. Its translation is CASSLVAGSSYNEQFF. The full variable domain, completed using reference TRBV5-1 and TRBJ2-1, is KAGVTQTPRYLIKTRGQQVTLSCSPISGHRSVSWYQQTPGQGLQFLFEYFSETQRNKGNFPGRFSGRQFSNSRSEMNVSTLELGDSALYLCASSLVAGSSYNEQFFGPGTRLTVL.

This CDR3 reads CASSIPTGLAEAFF. CDR3 nucleotide sequence: TGTGCCAGTAGTATCCCGACAGGTTTGGCTGAAGCTTTCTTT. This chain joins TRBV19 and TRBJ1-1; D is possibly TRBD1 (6 bases). The CDR3 has 14 amino acids. From germline, CDR1 is LNHDA and CDR2 SQIVND (reference sequence). The V end was cut by 3 bases, the J end by 6 bases, with 14 bases between.

V gene TRBV10-2 combines with J gene TRBJ2-7; D gene uncertain. CDR1 is WSHSY and CDR2 is SAAADI in the germline V gene. The V and J ends lost 3 bases and 1 base respectively, with 7 bases between them. This CDR3 spans 13 amino acids. As DNA, the CDR3 is TGCGCCAGCAGTGAAGGGAAATCCTACGAGCAGTACTTC. Residues: CASSEGKSYEQYF.

The chain has TRBV20-1 and TRBJ1-3, with D tentatively TRBD1 (6 bases). The CDR3 loop spans 16 amino acids. V was clipped by 5 bases and J by 0 bases, with 17 bases between them. Germline V CDR1 and CDR2: DFQATT, SNEGSKA (reference sequence). In nucleotides, the CDR3 is TGCAGTGCTTCTCGGGGGCAGGTCCTCTCTGGAAACACCATATATTTT. Translation: CSASRGQVLSGNTIYF.

The V gene is TRBV7-4, the J gene TRBJ1-5; D remains ambiguous. Germline V gene sequence: CDR1 SGHVT, CDR2 SQSDAQ. The CDR3 consists of 13 residues. V lost 5 bases, J lost 4 bases, and 9 bases lay in between. In DNA, the CDR3 is TGTGCCAGCAGCGTCCGGGGTAATCAGCCCCAGCATTTT. Residues: CASSVRGNQPQHF.